This TCR beta chain was captured by sequencing in a study of shared clonotypes between healthy human individuals. Libraries were prepared by immunoSEQ multiplex PCR; TCRdb keeps only in-frame clonotypes and omits some of them. Of 950,000 to 1,100,000 clones listed, about 84% are singletons. The germline V gene encodes CDR1 ENHRY and CDR2 SYGVKD. Trimming pared 2 bases from V and 1 base from J, leaving 8 bases between. The CDR3 has 14 residues. This clone was seen many times. This receptor was identified in a man between 18 and 29 years old in good health. Some clones in this sample may be carry-over from other donors' samples. V and J are TRBV10-3 and TRBJ1-1; D uncertain. The material sequenced was memory CD4+ T cells from PBMCs. Subset given: CD45RA-negative fraction. The DNA of the CDR3 is TGTGCCATCAGTGAGCAGGTTGGGAACACTGAAGCTTTCTTT. Protein: CAISEQVGNTEAFF.